A selection of T cell receptor beta chains follows, all from one sample in a study of shared clonotypes between healthy human individuals. Data came from immunoSEQ multiplex PCR; TCRdb stores just in-frame clones and leaves some out. The top ten hold approximately 12% of the sample, which has about half a million clones, 70% to 80% seen once. Specimen: PBMCs. The receptors were sampled from a woman in her forties in good health. Some clones in this sample may be carry-over from other donors' samples. CDR3s include the opening cysteine and the closing phenylalanine or tryptophan.

V	J	CDR3
TRBV4-1	TRBJ2-5	CASSQSPHTLAGGGETQYF
TRBV4-2	TRBJ2-5	CASRRGLLRDLEGETQYF
TRBV10-3	TRBJ1-2	CAISEKGTDYGYTF
TRBV18	TRBJ1-2	CASSPDSNYGYTF
TRBV4-3	TRBJ2-2	CASSQEGGAGELFF
TRBV28	TRBJ2-2	CASSSQGLVTGELFF
TRBV7-8	TRBJ2-4	CASSSRLAGLAKNIQYF
TRBV19	TRBJ2-1	CASSPFRGYNEQFF
TRBV6-5	TRBJ1-5	CASWGGAYSNQPQHF
TRBV7-9	TRBJ2-7	CASRSRDGLDEQYF
TRBV5-4	TRBJ2-5	CASSLPQETQYF
TRBV7-9	TRBJ2-1	CASSLATGGPYNEQFF
TRBV4-3	TRBJ2-1	CASSPDDNGYNEQFF
TRBV29-1	TRBJ1-1	CSVDDRGLNTEAFF